The clone carrying this T cell receptor (beta chain) was seen a few times. Its target is not known. The TCR beta CDR3 regions underwent amplification using RNA transcripts as the source. Initially, a first-round RT-PCR of the TCR CDR3 employed the HTBI primer set. TCRdb fed the multiplex PCR reads into MiXCR, producing one record per CDR3 protein. The sample gives fewer than 900,000 distinct CDR3 sequences, approximately 18% of which show up once; around 15% is in the top ten. This sample was taken from a study of T cells in Graves' hyperthyroidism and ophthalmopathy. About the study: Staff took peripheral blood when the initial diagnosis was made, before any treatment began. Whole-study results and caveats: Most clonotypes expanded in the thyroid (above 0.001) were also present in blood. Ophthalmopathy got predicted by the model a median 6.5 months before its onset.

The receptor was derived from a woman aged 50 to 65 with Graves' hyperthyroidism that later progressed to Graves' ophthalmopathy. The specimen was blood.

CDR3 sequence: CASSQERTWDRTLAQHF. CDR3 bases: TGCGCCAGCAGCCAAGAACGTACTTGGGACAGGACTCTAGCCCAGCATTTT. The chain links TRBV4-1 to TRBJ1-5, with TRBD1 identical over 8 bases. Germline assignment: CDR1 MGHRA and CDR2 YSYEKL. V lost 0 bases, J lost 11 bases, and 15 bases stayed unmatched. The CDR3 is 17 amino acids.